This T cell receptor beta chain was sequenced during a study of blood T cell repertoires in COVID-19. Background on the study: Whether acute or convalescent, the COVID-19 samples came from the United States, Italy and Spain. PBMCs, B-cell-depleted T cells, or T cells were the source of the cDNA or gDNA that made up the material.

Looked up from germline, CDR1 is SGHKS and CDR2 is YYEKEE (reference sequence). The CDR3 covers 14 residues. Trimming cost V 0 bases and J 2 bases, with 9 bases left between them. Original handling: Amplification from reference gene primers served as the basis for estimated nucleated cell counts. This table comes from immunoSEQ multiplex PCR, and its TCRdb copy is limited to in-frame clones, with some not included. Clone size and the V and J calls come from that table; the DNA yielded D and trimming. The table lists 99,000 or so clones, 75% to 85% of them singletons, with approximately 10% in the top ten.

The chain couples TRBV5-5 to TRBJ2-7; D is unclear. Material for sequencing was peripheral blood. The clonotype originates from a woman between 65 and 79 years old with acute or convalescent COVID-19. The chain's CDR3 is CASSLGLPAYEQYF. In DNA, the CDR3 is TGTGCCAGCAGCTTGGGCTTGCCGGCCTACGAGCAGTACTTC.